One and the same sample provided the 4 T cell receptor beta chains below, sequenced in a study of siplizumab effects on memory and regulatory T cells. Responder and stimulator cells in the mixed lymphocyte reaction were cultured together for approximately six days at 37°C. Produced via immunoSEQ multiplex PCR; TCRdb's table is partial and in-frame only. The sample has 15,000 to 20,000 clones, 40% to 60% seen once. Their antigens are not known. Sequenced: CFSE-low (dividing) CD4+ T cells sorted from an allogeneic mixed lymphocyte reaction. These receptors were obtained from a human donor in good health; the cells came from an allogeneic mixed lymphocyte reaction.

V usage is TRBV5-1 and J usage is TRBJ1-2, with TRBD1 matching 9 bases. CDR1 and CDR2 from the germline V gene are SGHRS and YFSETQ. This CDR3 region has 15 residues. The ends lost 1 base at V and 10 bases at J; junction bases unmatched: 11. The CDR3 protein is CASSLLPGTGIIYTF. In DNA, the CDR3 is TGCGCCAGCAGCTTGCTACCCGGGACAGGGATAATCTACACCTTC.

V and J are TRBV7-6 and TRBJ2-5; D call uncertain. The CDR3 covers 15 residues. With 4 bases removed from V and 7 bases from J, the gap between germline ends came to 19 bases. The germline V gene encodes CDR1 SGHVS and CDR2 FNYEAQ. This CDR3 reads CASSYGRVGWGTQYF. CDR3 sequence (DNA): TGTGCCAGCAGCTACGGACGGGTTGGGTGGGGGACCCAGTACTTC.

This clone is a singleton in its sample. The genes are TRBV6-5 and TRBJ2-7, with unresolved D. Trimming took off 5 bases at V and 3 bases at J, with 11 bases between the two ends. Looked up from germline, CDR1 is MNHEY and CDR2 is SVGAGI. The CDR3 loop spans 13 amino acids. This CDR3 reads CASSTQGFYEQYF. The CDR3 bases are TGTGCCAGCAGTACTCAAGGGTTCTACGAGCAGTACTTC.

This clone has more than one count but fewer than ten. CDR3 region: CASSPGLASYEQYF. In nucleotides, the CDR3 is TGTGCCAGCAGCCCCGGTCTGGCCTCCTACGAGCAGTACTTC. The chain carries TRBV7-8 and TRBJ2-7, with D unresolved. V was shortened by 5 bases and J by 0 bases, with 11 bases between the two germline ends. The CDR3 loop spans 14 amino acids. Germline CDR1 reads SGHVS; CDR2 reads FQNEAQ.